This T cell receptor (beta chain) was documented in a study of early T cells in non-severe SARS-CoV-2 infection. Overall study findings and caveats: Private and CD4 specificities were missed by VDJdb matching, skewed to anti-spike CD8.

A remark on this clonotype: Antigen specificity is unknown.

In germline, CDR1 is SEHNR, CDR2 FQNEAQ (reference sequence). The V and J ends lost 8 bases and 8 bases, in that order; junction bases with no gene match: 3. The CDR3 runs to 11 residues. The library protocol tagged individual cDNA molecules with unique molecular identifiers. TCRdb recomputed calls from the 5' RACE reads with MiXCR, one row per CDR3 protein. Among about 67,000 distinct CDR3 sequences listed, around a tenth were seen once. The sequenced sample consisted of whole blood. The clonotype was recovered from an adult who was a healthcare worker with PCR-confirmed SARS-CoV-2 infection or an uninfected control (not recorded which). The V gene is TRBV7-9, the J gene TRBJ2-1; the match to TRBD1 covers 7 bases. The CDR3 sequence is CASFTGDEQFF. CDR3 nucleotides: TGTGCCAGCTTTACAGGGGATGAGCAGTTCTTC.